Each of the 20 T cell receptor beta chains below was sequenced from the same sample in a study of cytomegalovirus exposure and HLA in healthy donors. Both 60 Vbeta primers and 13 Jbeta primers went into the PCR. Some clones are missing from TCRdb's copy, which holds only in-frame ones; the method was immunoSEQ multiplex PCR. The sample yields some 120,000 clones, approximately 68% seen once. The specimen was PBMCs. The source is a young man in good health and CMV-seropositive.

This clone was recorded only once. V is TRBV21-1 and J is TRBJ2-5; TRBD1, as called in the table, went unchecked against the DNA. TRBV21-1 is termed a pseudogene. This CDR3 is 16 amino acids long. The CDR3 coding sequence is TGTGCCAGCAGCAAAGCGTCTCCGGGACCCATCAGGGGCCAGTACTTC. The encoded protein is CASSKASPGPIRGQYF.

This clone turned up a few times. The chain combines TRBV28 with TRBJ2-5; 11 nucleotides align to TRBD2. Gene TRBJ2-7 matches the end of the DNA better, so the J call may be wrong. Germline values: CDR1 MDHEN, CDR2 SYDVKM. The CDR3 has 21 residues. The CDR3 here is CASSLPFGASGRRYYYYEQYF. CDR3 DNA sequence: TGTGCCAGCAGTTTACCCTTCGGGGCTAGCGGGAGGAGGTACTACTACTACGAGCAGTACTTC.

In nucleotides, the CDR3 is TGTGCCGGGGCTAGCGGGAATCGGTACTCCTACAATGAGCAGTTCTTC. Translation gives CAGASGNRYSYNEQFF. This sequence joins TRBV6-6 and TRBJ2-1; 9 positions match TRBD2. This CDR3 has 16 residues. V was clipped by 11 bases and J by 0 bases; unmatched bases: 11. Germline V gene lookup returns CDR1 MNHNY and CDR2 SVGAGI (reference sequence).

The V call is TRBV9, the J call TRBJ2-7; TRBD1 aligns across 9 bases. Germline CDR1 and CDR2: SGDLS and YYNGEE. V shed 2 bases and J 4 bases; nucleotides not matched to a gene: 7. The CDR3 consists of 15 residues. Written as DNA, the CDR3 is TGTGCCAGCAGCGTTGGGACAGGGTTCTTTTACGAGCAGTACTTC. Its translation is CASSVGTGFFYEQYF.

This clone was seen a few times. The CDR3 loop is CASSLVLDSYNEQFF. The CDR3 DNA reads TGTGCCAGCAGCTTAGTCCTCGACAGCTACAATGAGCAGTTCTTC. V is TRBV7-2 and J is TRBJ2-1; D is perhaps TRBD1 (5 bases). Germline CDR1 SGHTA, CDR2 FQGNSA. The CDR3 has 15 amino acids. V lost 1 base to trimming and J lost 3 bases, with 10 bases between them.

V gene TRBV27 combines with J gene TRBJ2-2; TRBD1 matches at 7 bases. In germline, CDR1 is MNHEY, CDR2 SMNVEV (reference sequence). The CDR3 runs to 16 residues. The ends lost 6 bases at V and 1 base at J; junction bases unmatched: 8. The CDR3 region is CASSLMTGWNTGELFF. DNA of the CDR3: TGTGCCAGCAGCCTAATGACAGGGTGGAACACCGGGGAGCTGTTTTTT.

This rearrangement joins TRBV5-4 to TRBJ2-3, with 8 bases that match TRBD1. This CDR3 contains 15 residues. The V gene end was trimmed by 4 bases and the J gene end by 3 bases; junction bases not matched to a gene: 7. The germline gives CDR1 SGHNT, CDR2 YYREEE (reference sequence). Written as DNA, the CDR3 is TGTGCCAGCAGCACCCGACAGGGGAGGACAGATACGCAGTATTTT. Translation gives CASSTRQGRTDTQYF.

This clone was seen only once. The chain couples TRBV5-4 to TRBJ2-7; tentative D call: TRBD1 (6 bases). The CDR3 runs 13 residues. The V and J ends lost 1 base and 2 bases respectively, with 7 bases between them. Germline V gene lookup returns CDR1 SGHNT and CDR2 YYREEE (reference sequence). CDR3 protein: CASSLPGAYEQYF. The CDR3 DNA follows: TGTGCCAGCAGCTTGCCAGGGGCCTACGAGCAGTACTTC.

This sequence joins TRBV4-2 and TRBJ2-1; no firm D call. V was trimmed by 0 bases and J by 9 bases, leaving 12 bases between them. Germline CDR1 LGHNA, CDR2 YNFKEQ. The CDR3 spans 14 residues. In DNA, the CDR3 is TGTGCCAGCAGCCAAGAGCCAGACCGGAGTGAGCAGTTCTTC. As protein: CASSQEPDRSEQFF.

The chain joins TRBV7-9 to TRBJ2-1, with D possibly matching TRBD1 (6 bases). This CDR3 is built from 15 residues. V lost 5 bases to trimming and J lost 6 bases, with 17 bases between them. Looked up from germline, CDR1 is SEHNR and CDR2 is FQNEAQ (reference sequence). Written as DNA, the CDR3 is TGTGCCAGCAGCCGCGCGTCAGGGGTTTCCAATGAGCAGTTCTTC. This sequence encodes CASSRASGVSNEQFF.

V is TRBV28 and J is TRBJ1-5, with D uncertain. The length of the CDR3 is 12 residues. V lost 6 bases, J lost 0 bases, and 3 bases lay in between. In germline, CDR1 is MDHEN, CDR2 SYDVKM. CDR3 residues: CASSNSNQPQHF. Written as DNA, the CDR3 is TGTGCCAGCAGCAATAGCAATCAGCCCCAGCATTTT.

The chain has TRBV11-3 and TRBJ2-2; TRBD2 agrees at 16 bases. The J segment lost 3 bases and the V segment lost 5 bases, leaving 6 bases of the junction unmatched. This CDR3 spans 18 amino acids. CDR1 and CDR2 from the germline V gene are SGHNT and YENEEA. The CDR3 here is CASSPGLAGGPDTGELFF. The CDR3 DNA sequence: TGTGCCAGCAGCCCGGGACTAGCGGGAGGGCCGGACACCGGGGAGCTGTTTTTT.

This clone was counted a few times. CDR3 amino acids: CASSQALTTGLGYTF. CDR3 DNA: TGCGCCAGCAGCCAAGCCCTGACGACAGGTCTCGGCTACACCTTC. J is TRBJ1-2 and V is TRBV4-1; tentative D call: TRBD1 (6 bases). Germline V CDR1 and CDR2: MGHRA, YSYEKL. Trimming removed 1 base at V and 8 bases at J, with 17 bases between. CDR3 length: 15 amino acids.

The chain links TRBV5-1 to TRBJ2-3; 13 bases are a match to TRBD2. Germline V gene lookup returns CDR1 SGHRS and CDR2 YFSETQ. This CDR3 spans 16 amino acids. The J segment lost 7 bases and the V segment lost 4 bases, leaving 9 bases of the junction unmatched. CDR3: CASSLGLAGVGYTQYF. As DNA, the CDR3 is TGCGCCAGCAGCCTTGGACTAGCGGGAGTGGGTTATACGCAGTATTTT.

The chain is built from TRBV28 and TRBJ1-1, with a weak D call TRBD1 (6 bases). Germline V gene lookup returns CDR1 MDHEN and CDR2 SYDVKM. Trimming took 6 bases from V and 2 from J, leaving 13 bases between them. This CDR3 contains 14 residues. CDR3 DNA sequence: TGTGCCAGCAGCTCAACAGGGCATAACACTGAAGCTTTCTTT. It encodes CASSSTGHNTEAFF.

CDR3: CASSFYGGYEQYF. In DNA form, the CDR3 reads TGTGCCAGCAGTTTTTACGGAGGCTACGAGCAGTACTTC. The J gene is TRBJ2-7, the V gene TRBV27; a weak D match, TRBD2 (5 bases). V was shortened by 3 bases and J by 3 bases, with 9 bases between the two germline ends. The CDR3 spans 13 residues. Germline CDR1 and CDR2: MNHEY and SMNVEV (reference sequence).

V and J are TRBV4-1 and TRBJ1-3, with D possibly being TRBD1 (6 bases). The CDR3 has 19 amino acids. Germline V lookup: CDR1 MGHRA, CDR2 YSYEKL. Trimming pared 4 bases from V and 2 bases from J, leaving 24 bases between. The CDR3 sequence is CASSLGRDKGTLTGNTIYF. The CDR3 DNA sequence: TGCGCCAGCAGCCTCGGTAGGGACAAGGGCACCTTAACTGGAAACACCATATATTTT.

This rearrangement joins TRBV19 to TRBJ2-7; 8 nucleotides match TRBD2. The V and J ends lost 8 bases and 4 bases, in that order; junction bases with no gene match: 10. This CDR3 has 14 residues. CDR1 LNHDA and CDR2 SQIVND come from the germline V gene (reference sequence). CDR3: CASAPGGVDYEQYF. The CDR3 DNA reads as TGTGCCAGTGCACCCGGGGGGGTCGATTACGAGCAGTACTTC.

This chain joins TRBV2 and TRBJ2-1; the match to TRBD2 covers 7 bases. The CDR3 has 18 amino acids. Trimming took 8 bases from V and 9 from J; bases not matched to a gene: 25. Germline V gene lookup returns CDR1 SNHLY and CDR2 FYNNEI. CDR3: CASGGVRGSIRLLGEQFF. As DNA, the CDR3 is TGTGCCAGCGGGGGGGTCCGTGGTTCTATCCGTCTCCTCGGTGAGCAGTTCTTC.

This clone was detected only once. The chain combines TRBV28 with TRBJ2-6; maybe TRBD1 (5 bases). With 6 bases removed from V and 4 bases from J, the gap between germline ends came to 13 bases. The germline V gene has CDR1 MDHEN and CDR2 SYDVKM. This CDR3 is built from 15 residues. This CDR3 reads CASSSGLSGANVLTF. CDR3 bases: TGTGCCAGCAGCTCAGGGCTATCGGGGGCCAACGTCCTGACTTTC.